Reported below is one TCR beta chain. Antigen: not known. This entry comes from a study of CXCR3-negative and CXCR3-positive naive CD8 T cells. Study-level information: Overall TRB read output was approximately 150 million, and each library contained about 1.5 +/- 0.3 million reads.

The CDR3 contains 12 residues. CDR1 is SGHTA and CDR2 is FQGNSA in the germline V gene. Libraries were UMI-labeled 5' RACE TRB cDNA. TCRdb re-called the 5' RACE reads; one entry per CDR3 protein, DNA not given. The sample data list tens of thousands of distinct CDR3 sequences. Findings of the study overall: Most assays used freshly isolated PBMCs, as cryopreservation partially reduced CXCR3. Researchers report that CXCR3-positive naive cells carry more hydrophobic TRB CDR3s than CXCR3-negative naive cells.

Naive CD8+ T cells showed CD45RO-CCR7+CD27+CD95-. This receptor was taken from a human donor in good health. Some clones in this sample may be carry-over from other donors' samples. The gene calls are TRBV7-2 and TRBJ2-7. The sequenced material came from naive CXCR3+ CD8+ T cells from blood. Subset of the sample: CD45RO-CCR7+CD27+CD95- naive CD8+ T cells expressing CXCR3 (TNR3+). The CDR3 reads CASSFDGWEQYF.